The 14 T cell receptor beta chains reported below all come from one sample, sequenced in a study of regulatory T cells in long-lasting Graves disease. CDR3 regions were amplified by Arm-PCR using iRepertoire HTBI primers to build TCR beta libraries. TCRdb recomputed calls from the multiplex PCR reads with MiXCR, one row per CDR3 protein. The sample carries roughly 400,000 distinct CDR3 sequences, about 21% recorded once. Stated time point: persistent/refractory GD, antithyroid drugs over 5 years with positive TRAb. Construction of the TCR library relied on RNA isolated from PBMCs. The starting material was peripheral blood mononuclear cells (PBMCs), obtained when the disease was refractory, from a patient treated with antithyroid drugs. These receptors were taken from a female donor with Graves disease.

This clonotype was counted many times. This chain uses TRBV28 with TRBJ2-7, with D perhaps matching TRBD1 (6 bases). CDR3 length: 15 amino acids. The V gene's germline CDR1 is MDHEN and CDR2 SYDVKM. V lost 3 bases to trimming and J lost 4 bases, with 16 bases between them. The CDR3 DNA reads TGTGCCAGCAGTTTCCTCCTGGGGACACCTTACGAGCAGTACTTC. Translating it yields CASSFLLGTPYEQYF.

The chain combines TRBV10-3 with TRBJ2-5; 8 nucleotides line up with TRBD2. Germline CDR1 is ENHRY and CDR2 is SYGVKD. This CDR3 region has 13 residues. The ends lost 8 bases at V and 3 bases at J; junction bases unmatched: 5. The CDR3 reads CAISREAKETQYF. Here the CDR3 DNA reads TGTGCCATCTCGCGGGAGGCGAAAGAGACCCAGTACTTC.

This clonotype has just a few counts. The V call is TRBV5-1, the J call TRBJ1-5, with D tentatively TRBD1 (5 bases). CDR1 is SGHRS and CDR2 is YFSETQ in the germline V gene. The length of the CDR3 is 15 residues. Trimming removed 0 bases at V and 2 bases at J, with 9 bases between. This chain's CDR3 is CASSLEGIGNQPQHF. CDR3 DNA sequence: TGCGCCAGCAGCTTGGAGGGGATTGGCAATCAGCCCCAGCATTTT.

The chain carries TRBV28 and TRBJ2-7, with 9 bases aligning to TRBD2. This CDR3 is 15 amino acids long. Germline V lookup: CDR1 MDHEN, CDR2 SYDVKM. After removal of 5 bases from V and 2 bases from J, the junction contained 7 bases not matched to a gene. Here the CDR3 reads CASSETSGSPYEQYF. The CDR3 nucleotides read TGTGCCAGCAGTGAGACTAGCGGTTCCCCCTACGAGCAGTACTTC.

This chain connects TRBV6-6 to TRBJ2-5; D unresolved. The V gene's germline CDR1 is MNHNY and CDR2 SVGAGI (reference sequence). V lost 0 bases and J 1 base, leaving 15 bases between the germline ends. The CDR3 has 17 residues. The CDR3 DNA reads TGTGCCAGCAGTTACTCGACACTTAGAACAGTCCAAGAGACCCAGTACTTC. This encodes CASSYSTLRTVQETQYF.

This clonotype was picked up many times. CDR3 sequence reads: CASSDGTSGRMGETQYF. The CDR3 DNA sequence: TGTGCCAGCAGTGACGGGACTAGCGGGAGGATGGGGGAGACCCAGTACTTC. The chain links TRBV27 to TRBJ2-5; 15 bases fit TRBD2. The CDR3 sequence is 17 residues long. J was trimmed by 5 bases and V by 5 bases; bases with no gene match: 9. Germline V gene sequence: CDR1 MNHEY, CDR2 SMNVEV (reference sequence).

This clonotype was seen repeatedly, ten times or more. The gene calls are TRBV10-3 and TRBJ2-5, with D possibly being TRBD1 (6 bases). The CDR3 loop spans 13 amino acids. V was pared by 4 bases and J by 3 bases, with 9 bases between. Germline lookup yields CDR1 ENHRY and CDR2 SYGVKD. As DNA, the CDR3 is TGTGCCATCAGTGTGAGGACAGAAGAGACCCAGTACTTC. Translation: CAISVRTEETQYF.

V usage is TRBV20-1 and J usage is TRBJ2-7, with D perhaps matching TRBD1 (5 bases). The CDR3 covers 12 residues. The V gene lost 6 bases and the J gene lost 2 bases, with 11 bases spanning the gap. Germline V gene data show CDR1 as DFQATT and CDR2 as SNEGSKA (reference sequence). As DNA, the CDR3 is TGCAGTGCGACAGAAACTCCCTACGAGCAGTACTTC. Its protein product is CSATETPYEQYF.

This rearrangement joins TRBV7-8 to TRBJ2-5, with TRBD1 matching over 8 bases. Germline CDR1 is SGHVS and CDR2 is FQNEAQ. The junction had 7 bases not matched to a gene; V was cut back by 2 bases and J by 5 bases. CDR3 length equals 15 residues. Here the CDR3 reads CASSLTTGGAETQYF. In nucleotides, the CDR3 is TGTGCCAGCAGCTTAACCACAGGGGGTGCCGAGACCCAGTACTTC.

The genes are TRBV27 and TRBJ2-3; D is ambiguous. The CDR3 has 14 amino acids. Germline V CDR1 and CDR2: MNHEY, SMNVEV (reference sequence). The V end was cut by 7 bases, the J end by 8 bases, with 19 bases between. CDR3 DNA: TGTGCCAGCACCGCCGGGCCGGCAGTGGGTACGCAGTATTTT. Its protein is CASTAGPAVGTQYF.

This clonotype was seen many times. The chain has TRBV29-1 and TRBJ2-7; tentative D call: TRBD1 (5 bases). CDR3 size: 12 residues. Deletions cut 7 bases from V and 3 bases from J, with 13 bases between. In germline, CDR1 is SQVTM, CDR2 ANQGSEA. CDR3 sequence reads: CSARTSNYEQYF. Written as DNA, the CDR3 is TGCAGCGCTAGGACAAGTAACTACGAGCAGTACTTC.

This clonotype was observed a few times. The chain is built from TRBV4-1 and TRBJ1-5, with D unclear. Germline-derived CDR1 and CDR2 are MGHRA and YSYEKL. The CDR3 contains 16 residues. V was trimmed by 1 base and J by 6 bases, leaving 16 bases between them. CDR3: CASSQVSDGWVQPQHF. The CDR3 DNA reads as TGCGCCAGCAGCCAAGTTTCAGACGGCTGGGTTCAGCCCCAGCATTTT.

This clonotype was seen a handful of times. DNA of the CDR3: TGTGCCAGCAGTGAGGGGCCGCACTACGAGCAGTACTTC. Translation: CASSEGPHYEQYF. The rearrangement links TRBV6-1 to TRBJ2-7; possibly TRBD1 for D (5 bases). Looked up from germline, CDR1 is MNHNS and CDR2 is SASEGT. The CDR3 extends over 13 amino acids. V was pared by 3 bases and J by 3 bases, with 9 bases between.

This clonotype has ten or more counts. The chain recombines TRBV7-9 with TRBJ1-4; 7 bases agree with TRBD1. The CDR3 is made up of 12 amino acids. The germline gives CDR1 SEHNR, CDR2 FQNEAQ (reference sequence). Losses at the gene ends were 2 bases for V and 12 bases for J; bases not matched to a gene: 3. CDR3 amino acids: CASSLSGQELFF. CDR3 bases: TGTGCCAGCAGCTTATCCGGACAGGAACTGTTTTTT.